This T cell receptor beta chain stems from a study of cytomegalovirus exposure and HLA in healthy donors (dated by TCRdb to the late 2010s). In terms of the full investigation: An earlier analysis of some 550 of the donors reported 250 to 300 Gb of sequence data and 120 million or so unique TCR beta sequences from 190 million or so T cells. The genetic ancestry cluster associated with self-reported Caucasian donors included about four fifths of the approximately 430 genotyped donors. The aim of the study was to test whether cataloging public T cell receptors could identify signatures of past pathogen exposure. Along with the approximately 700-subject first cohort, a separate validation cohort of over 90 different subjects was used. HLA typing included class I and class II loci at four-digit resolution. Across 398 genotyped donors of the cohort, an average of approximately 200,000 unique TCR beta nucleotide sequences per donor were sequenced, and approximately 17% of those sequences were non-productive. In the later analysis, no new phenotypic data were used to find candidate immune exposures; instead, reliance was placed on TCR beta sequences and their occurrence across donors. Typing coverage differed by locus: A, B, C, DRB1 and DQB1 were typed in about 620-630 donors, DQA1 in 500 to 550, DPA1 in nearly 610, and DPB1 in roughly 470. About 300 gigabases of sequencing data and tens of millions of unique TCR sequences were included in an early release covering about 620 HLA-typed donors. All discovery cohort repertoires had been generated using a single sequencing platform. In a later analysis, previously published TCR beta repertoires from 550 to 700 donors were re-analyzed and high-resolution HLA genotyping was added so that TCR occurrence patterns could be studied. A later genetic analysis took genome-wide SNP genotypes for about 60% of the roughly 670 donors and used that subset as a discovery cohort. High-throughput TCR immunosequencing, statistical association of individual TCRs with disease status, and machine learning were combined to predict cytomegalovirus infection status. Alongside the repertoire data, information on donor age, sex, ethnicity and CMV serostatus was compiled. The study profiled the T cell repertoires of some 610 subjects by immunosequencing and related them to cytomegalovirus serostatus. About 5 DR-DQ haplotypes were handled as single units for association and clustering, since linkage in the cohort was strong. To decide whether each TCR beta V gene segment behaved as functional or pseudogenic, an earlier analysis of nearly 600 of the donors relied on high-throughput TCR beta sequencing. Overall study results and their limits: In a later analysis, TCR association rates were found to vary across HLA loci, with the most associated TCRs seen for DRB1 alleles and the fewest for HLA-C alleles. A further reported finding was that TCR beta sequences accurately predicted the HLA-A and HLA-B alleles for most subjects in the first cohort. In vitro tests confirmed that a few of the cytomegalovirus-associated TCR beta chains recognize cytomegalovirus antigens. In both the original and validation cohorts, the classifier was reported to diagnose cytomegalovirus status with high specificity and sensitivity. In a later analysis, HLA-associated TCR beta chains were found to be more clonally expanded and to have lower generation probabilities than equally common non-associated chains. Presence/absence analyses assumed roughly uniform sequencing depth across donors, an assumption that may not hold. Because HLA typing was unavailable for some donors at each locus, only the typed subset was used in association tests. According to the authors, the approach could potentially be generalized to other disease states and immunological phenotypes. Strong co-occurrence of HLA alleles, especially DR and DQ, made assigning TCR associations to individual alleles difficult. The earlier analysis of approximately 590 of the donors excluded around 17 rarely observed V segments, including chromosome 9 orphons, because counts were too low. A cluster of highly shared sequence variants was judged likely to represent a technical artifact of the sequencing pipeline. The study gave a list of over 150 TCR beta chains associated with cytomegalovirus. At a false discovery rate of 0.05, a later analysis linked 16,951 TCR beta sequences to specific HLA alleles. The only immune exposure information available for the cohort was CMV serostatus. In a later analysis, most CMV-associated TCR beta chains were found to appear HLA-restricted, with HLA associations seemingly driven largely by CMV exposure. An earlier analysis of approximately 570 of the donors showed that most TCR beta V segments appeared in productive rearrangements either about 87% or about 30% of the time, which broadly matched IMGT annotations. According to a later genetic analysis, donors in an Asian-associated ancestry cluster had fewer N-insertions in productive TCRs than the roughly 670-donor mean. In a later analysis, several top co-occurrence clusters were reported to appear linked to parvovirus B19, influenza, CMV and Epstein-Barr virus. Most TCR sequences were observed very rarely across donors, whereas some public TCRs were present in many individuals. The cohort was sequenced for TCR beta chains only, and without alpha or paired-chain data the features that could be detected were limited. Linkage disequilibrium might explain the correlated functional status among segregating V segments, but an unknown experimental factor could not be ruled out. The 87-base-pair reads could not distinguish some IMGT-functional V segments, including TRBV6-2 and TRBV6-3, so those segments were excluded. An association between a missense DCLRE1C variant and V-gene and J-gene trimming of TCR beta chains was found in a later genetic analysis and replicated in an independent cohort.

CDR1 and CDR2, per the germline V gene (reference sequence), are LNHDA and SQIVND. Trimming takes 2 bases off V and 4 bases off J; junction bases not matched to a gene: 4. Counted from cysteine to phenylalanine, this CDR3 has 15 amino acids. Here the CDR3 DNA is all that survives: 45 bases in frame from base 1. Points on this clone: Its antigen specificity is not known. Base qualities are not recorded, but no much larger clone differs from it by a single base.

Libraries came from the immunoSEQ multiplex PCR assay. The multiplex PCR relied on a mix of 60 forward primers for TCR Vbeta segments and 13 reverse primers for TCR Jbeta segments. Amplification of the CDR3 region of rearranged TCR beta genes was performed with a multiplex PCR assay on genomic DNA. On the Illumina HiSeq System, the amplified TCR beta libraries were sequenced as 87-base-pair reads. The source study handled its data this way. A later analysis counted about 82 million unique TCR beta chains across the approximately 700 repertoires, and 9.5 million to 11 million of these chains were shared by at least two donors. To remove PCR and sequencing errors, raw reads were error-corrected and collapsed into unique sequences using a nearest-neighbor algorithm that merged closely related sequences. To assign V, D and J gene segments, CDR3 sequences were aligned to IMGT reference sequences. For a sequence to be retained, a match of at least six nucleotides to both a V gene segment and a J gene segment was required. A rearrangement was called productive if the CDR3 had no stop codons and remained in frame with V and J, and every other rearrangement was called non-productive. CDR3 was defined according to IMGT convention as the region running from the second conserved V-encoded cysteine to the conserved J-encoded phenylalanine. Sequences without an unambiguous match to a single V gene segment were excluded from the earlier analysis of approximately 560 of the donors. An earlier analysis of a few hundred of the donors called V segments functional above 56.7% productive rearrangements and segregating when the between-donor standard deviation exceeded 5%. To diagnose cytomegalovirus status from the catalog of TCR beta chain sequences, a statistical classification framework was built. A later analysis assigned V and J genes by comparing TCR nucleotide sequences with IMGT/GENE-DB human TR gene sequences. The TCRdist pipeline was used in a later analysis to assign CDR3 sequences and most-parsimonious VDJ recombination scenarios. In a later analysis, each TCR beta chain was defined by its CDR3 amino acid sequence together with its V-gene family, and reads without a unique V-gene family were excluded. In a later analysis, approximately 590 highly shared, low-generation-probability nucleotide sequences were removed to address suspected cross-contamination and a sequencing artifact. In a later analysis, a clonal expansion index was calculated for each public chain from normalized within-repertoire ranks of inferred template counts. A later analysis computed generation probabilities with a VDJ recombination model fitted to out-of-frame rearrangements, and checked the results against IGoR. In a later analysis, hypergeometric tests were used to score TCR-TCR, TCR-HLA and TCR-CMV co-occurrence, with a repertoire-size bias correction applied to TCR pairs. In a later analysis, false discovery rates were estimated by permuting HLA or CMV assignments 20 times. In a later analysis, co-occurring TCRs were grouped using DBSCAN, with TCRdist sequence similarity added in when clustering inside HLA-allele-positive subsets. Repertoires with fewer than 30,000 or more than 120,000 public chains were left out of co-occurrence clustering, as were five repertoires with anomalous nucleotide sharing. TCRdb stores this immuneACCESS table with in-frame sequences only. Part of the clones is absent; in the studies checked, under half of the shortfall reflects unresolved V genes, and no reason is known for the rest. V and J calls and clone size are as listed in that table; D and trimming were resolved from the DNA. A total of about 180,000 clones appear in this sample, 70% to 85% of them only once. The top ten hold roughly 5.2% of the sample.

In total, approximately 690 healthy bone marrow donors made up the cohort. At the time of sampling, every cohort member was nominally healthy, though immune exposures that went unrecorded were likely present. The donor tested CMV seronegative, placing the donor among the roughly 400 seronegative members of the cohort. Each donor provided a peripheral blood sample, and peripheral blood mononuclear cells were used for TCR beta sequencing. The Qiagen DNeasy Blood Extraction Kit was used to extract genomic DNA from the blood cell samples. The sequence was collected from a young man in good health and CMV-seronegative. The sequencing sample was made of PBMCs. The rearrangement joined TRBV19 to TRBJ1-5, and TRBD1 aligns with 8 junction nucleotides. The sequenced DNA is TGTGCCAGTAGTATACAGGGGGCTACAAATCAGCCCCAGCATTTT. Its protein product is CASSIQGATNQPQHF.